This TCR beta chain was sequenced in a study of T-cell reconstitution after alpha-beta-depleted transplantation in children. The table lists this clonotype with a few counts. The J segment lost 2 bases and the V segment lost 0 bases, leaving 16 bases of the junction unmatched. This CDR3 spans 20 amino acids. In germline, CDR1 is SGHVS, CDR2 FQNEAQ. Using unique molecular identifiers, the investigators prepared the TCRbeta library. TCRdb reprocessed the PCR reads via MiXCR and lists one record per CDR3 protein. The sample records 190,000 or so distinct CDR3 sequences, approximately 7% being singletons.

The material sequenced was PBMCs from the stem cell graft donor, taken from the stem cell graft. V is TRBV7-8 and J is TRBJ1-1, with 9 positions matching TRBD1. This receptor was taken from a human donor who donated a stem cell graft to a child with Wiskott-Aldrich syndrome. The CDR3 reads CASSLARFIGDRAINTEAFF. The CDR3 bases are TGTGCCAGCAGCTTAGCGCGTTTTATCGGGGACAGGGCCATTAACACTGAAGCTTTCTTT.